This TCR beta chain was captured by sequencing in a study of metastatic and nonmetastatic thyroid tumors. Study at large: Repertoires from malignant and benign thyroid patients were compared across blood and tumor or nodule tissue.

CDR3 length: 16 residues. Germline CDR1 MNHNS, CDR2 SASEGT. As concerns this clone: At one end the junction does not follow the germline gene, possibly because of a read error.

Before thyroid surgery, none of the patients had received any treatment. TCRdb reprocessed the PCR reads via MiXCR. There are some 55,000 clones in the sample; roughly 22% occur only once, and about 4.1% lies in the top ten. The sequence was collected from a female donor with papillary thyroid cancer or a benign thyroid nodule (not recorded which). Some clones in this sample may be carry-over from other donors' samples. Material for sequencing was blood. This chain connects TRBV6-1 to TRBJ2-3; TRBD2 might be the D (7 bases). The CDR3 DNA reads TGTGCCAGCGGGCCGGTAGGGGGGGCCGGTACAGATACTCAGTATTTT. It translates to CASGPVGGAGTDTQYF.